Listed here is a single T cell receptor beta chain. No antigen is known for it. The data are from a study of a mutant IDH1 vaccine in newly diagnosed glioma. General observations from the study: Of all patients, about 93% showed vaccine-induced immune responses.

Repertoires were generated with immunoSEQ multiplex PCR, while TCRdb's copy carries only in-frame clones and drops some. Among about 54,000 clones listed, around 84% were seen once. The CDR3 runs 15 residues. Germline V gene data show CDR1 as SNHLY and CDR2 as FYNNEI. The V end was cut by 7 bases, the J end by 0 bases, with 16 bases between. Time point: week 35, safety follow-up. The study gave 300 ug of mutant IDH1 20-mer peptide per vaccine dose, with topical imiquimod. Eight vaccinations went to patients in weeks 1, 3, 5, 7, 11, 15, 19, 23. Astrocytomas found in donors were new, WHO grade 3 or 4, IDH1-mutant and ATRX-lost.

The TCR sequence derives from a woman aged 18-29 years with glioma. V usage is TRBV2 and J usage is TRBJ2-7; D may be TRBD1 (5 bases). The sample consisted of PBMCs, taken from a glioma patient whose treatment included an IDH1 peptide vaccine. CDR3 sequence: CASMTAIPPSYEQYF. CDR3 coding DNA: TGTGCCAGCATGACAGCGATACCCCCCTCCTACGAGCAGTACTTC.